The rows below give T cell receptor beta chains drawn from one sample of a study of blood T cell repertoires in COVID-19. Assay used: immunoSEQ multiplex PCR; TCRdb lists only in-frame clones, some missing. Of approximately 300,000 clones listed, about 85% were seen once; the top ten hold about 0.9%. The sequenced sample consisted of peripheral blood. The origin of the receptors is a human donor with COVID-19, enrolled during active disease. The donor label of this sample is uncertain. The conserved cysteine and the conserved F or W are not part of the CDR3 here. For some rows the clone size is stated as once, few or many, or as a class when expanded; others skip it.

J gene | V gene | clone size | CDR3 protein
TRBJ2-1 | TRBV27 | once | ASGRGGEF
TRBJ1-2 | TRBV28 | . | ASSLSEGGSYYGYT
TRBJ1-2 | TRBV28 | . | ASSRTDLNGYT
TRBJ2-7 | TRBV18 | . | ASSRQDRAYEQY
TRBJ2-5 | TRBV6-2/TRBV6-3 | . | ASSSREGKFQETQY
TRBJ1-1 | TRBV29-1 | . | SGGDRGTTEAF
TRBJ2-5 | TRBV27 | . | ASSRTGNGETQY
TRBJ1-2 | TRBV5-8 | . | ASSLGGTLYGYT
TRBJ2-5 | TRBV29-1 | . | SGEAGGWTQY
TRBJ2-1 | TRBV11-3 | . | ASSLGLAGSFDEQF
TRBJ1-1 | TRBV6-5 | . | ASSQERVTEAF
TRBJ2-6 | TRBV5-1 | . | ASSNAVSGANVLT
TRBJ1-1 | TRBV9 | once | ASSVNPDPATDRGAF
TRBJ2-1 | TRBV28 | . | ASKLRGNEQF
TRBJ2-7 | TRBV30 | . | AWSVRPGGYEQY
TRBJ2-5 | TRBV27 | . | ASSLTGPETQY